Reported below is one T cell receptor (beta chain). Its antigen is not known. Only in-frame clones appear in the TCRdb table, and some are missing; sequencing was by immunoSEQ multiplex PCR. The sample shows under 95,000 clones, around 90% of them seen only once. This record comes from a study of T cell responses to AZD1222 COVID-19 vaccine. Findings and limits, study-wide: Within unmutated variant regions lay the reported targets of nearly half of spike-specific TCRs. Clonal diversity was possibly underestimated, and the donors were mostly white British, with more females. Repertoires were sampled only after the peak T cell response.

The germline V gene has CDR1 SGDLS and CDR2 YYNGEE. J lost 4 bases, V lost 0 bases, and 5 bases had no gene match. This CDR3 has 15 amino acids. Sequences were derived from peripheral blood, sampled on day 0 of AZD1222 vaccination. V usage is TRBV9 and J usage is TRBJ2-7, with TRBD2 matching 9 bases. This TCR was sampled from an adult in good health. CDR3 sequence (DNA): TGTGCCAGCAGCGTAGGGGGTAGCGGGGGTTACGAGCAGTACTTC. Protein: CASSVGGSGGYEQYF.